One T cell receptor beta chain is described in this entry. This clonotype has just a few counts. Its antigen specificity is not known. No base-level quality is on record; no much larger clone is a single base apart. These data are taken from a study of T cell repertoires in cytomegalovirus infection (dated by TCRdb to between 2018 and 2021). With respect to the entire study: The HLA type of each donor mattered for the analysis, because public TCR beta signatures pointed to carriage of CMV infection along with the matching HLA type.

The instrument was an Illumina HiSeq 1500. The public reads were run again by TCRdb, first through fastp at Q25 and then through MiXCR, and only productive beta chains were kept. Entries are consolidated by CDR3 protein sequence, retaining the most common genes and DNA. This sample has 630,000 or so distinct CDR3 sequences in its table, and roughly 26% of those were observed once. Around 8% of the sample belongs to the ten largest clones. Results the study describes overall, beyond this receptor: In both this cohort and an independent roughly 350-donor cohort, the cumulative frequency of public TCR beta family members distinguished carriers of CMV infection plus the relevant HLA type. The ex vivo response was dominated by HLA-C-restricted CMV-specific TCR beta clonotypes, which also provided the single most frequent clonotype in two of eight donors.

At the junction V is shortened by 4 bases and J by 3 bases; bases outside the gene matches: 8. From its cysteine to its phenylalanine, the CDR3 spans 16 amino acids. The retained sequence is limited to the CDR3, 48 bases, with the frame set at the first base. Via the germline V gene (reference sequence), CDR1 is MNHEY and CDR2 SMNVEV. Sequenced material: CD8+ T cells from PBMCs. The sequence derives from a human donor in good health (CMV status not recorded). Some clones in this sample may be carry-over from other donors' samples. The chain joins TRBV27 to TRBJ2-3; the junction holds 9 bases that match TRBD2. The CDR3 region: CASSWIGGGATDTQYF. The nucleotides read TGTGCCAGCAGTTGGATTGGCGGGGGGGCAACAGATACGCAGTATTTT.